The table lists the clone carrying this T cell receptor (beta chain) with many counts. CDR3 size: 18 residues. Trimming stripped 4 bases from V and 0 bases from J, with 19 bases between. From germline, CDR1 is MNHEY and CDR2 SVGEGT. The record originates from a study of early T cells in non-severe SARS-CoV-2 infection. One entry per CDR3 protein, called by TCRdb with MiXCR from the 5' RACE reads. The table has about 75,000 distinct CDR3 sequences, over 9% seen once. The clonotype originates from an adult who was a healthcare worker with PCR-confirmed SARS-CoV-2 infection or an uninfected control (not recorded which). Material: whole blood, obtained at baseline. The chain uses TRBV6-2 or TRBV6-3 and TRBJ2-1, with TRBD2 as a possible D gene (5 bases). The CDR3 coding sequence is TGTGCCAGCAGTTCCCTCGGTTGGGCGGGCAGCTCCTACAATGAGCAGTTCTTC. This encodes CASSSLGWAGSSYNEQFF.